The T cell receptor beta chain under discussion was sequenced for a study of blood T cell repertoires in COVID-19. Original handling: Estimated nucleated cell counts came from reference gene primer amplification. Assay used: immunoSEQ multiplex PCR; TCRdb lists only in-frame clones, some missing. V, J and clone size reflect that table, while D and trimming were determined from the DNA. The sample yields tens of thousands of clones, roughly four fifths seen once. Looked up from germline, CDR1 is GTSNPN and CDR2 is SVGIG (reference sequence). This CDR3 region has 15 residues. V lost 0 bases, J lost 3 bases, and 13 bases lay in between.

This chain links TRBV30 with TRBJ2-3; D gene uncertain. The TCR originated in a man aged 40-50 years with acute or convalescent COVID-19. The sequenced sample consisted of peripheral blood. The CDR3 sequence is CAWSVQSGGTDTQYF. The CDR3 bases are TGTGCCTGGAGTGTACAGTCCGGTGGAACAGATACGCAGTATTTT.